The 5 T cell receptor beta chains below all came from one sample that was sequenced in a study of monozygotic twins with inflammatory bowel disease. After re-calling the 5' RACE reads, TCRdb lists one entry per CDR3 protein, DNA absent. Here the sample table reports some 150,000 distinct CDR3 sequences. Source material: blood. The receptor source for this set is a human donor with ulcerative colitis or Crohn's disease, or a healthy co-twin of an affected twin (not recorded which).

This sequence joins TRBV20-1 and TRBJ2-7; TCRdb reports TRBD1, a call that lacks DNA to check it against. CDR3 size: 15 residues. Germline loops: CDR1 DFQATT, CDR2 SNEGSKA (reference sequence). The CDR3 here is CSARGGRSGSYEQYF.

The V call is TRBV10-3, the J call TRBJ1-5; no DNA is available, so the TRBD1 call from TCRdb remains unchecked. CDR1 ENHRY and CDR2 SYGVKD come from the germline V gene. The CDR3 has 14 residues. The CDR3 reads CAIRPGTGNQPQHF.

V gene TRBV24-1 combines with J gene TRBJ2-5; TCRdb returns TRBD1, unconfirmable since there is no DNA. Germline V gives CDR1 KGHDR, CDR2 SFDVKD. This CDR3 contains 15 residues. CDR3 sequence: CATSDYRDPQETQYF.

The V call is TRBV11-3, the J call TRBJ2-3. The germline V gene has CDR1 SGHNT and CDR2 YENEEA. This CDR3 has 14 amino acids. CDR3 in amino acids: CASSLGRRTDTQYF.

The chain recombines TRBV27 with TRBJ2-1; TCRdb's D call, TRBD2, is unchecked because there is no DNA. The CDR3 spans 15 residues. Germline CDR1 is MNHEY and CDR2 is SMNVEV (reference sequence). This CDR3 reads CASSHRTSSGNEQFF.